These 28 T cell receptor beta chains came from one sample sequenced in a study of early T cells in non-severe SARS-CoV-2 infection. TCRdb processed the 5' RACE reads anew with MiXCR; each CDR3 protein has one entry. The sample has more than 60,000 distinct CDR3 sequences, around 13% seen once; the top ten hold roughly 8.3%. Sequencing was carried out using whole blood. These receptors came from an adult who was a healthcare worker with PCR-confirmed SARS-CoV-2 infection or an uninfected control (not recorded which).

This clonotype was counted only a few times. The chain combines TRBV7-9 with TRBJ2-4; 8 positions agree with TRBD1. V was pared by 5 bases and J by 6 bases, with 12 bases of the junction left unmatched. Germline assignment: CDR1 SEHNR and CDR2 FQNEAQ (reference sequence). This CDR3 is built from 16 residues. CDR3 region: CASSLRDRSEGNIQYF. CDR3 DNA sequence: TGTGCCAGCAGCCTAAGGGACAGGAGCGAAGGAAACATTCAGTACTTC.

The rearrangement joins TRBV28 to TRBJ2-7; 7 bases line up with TRBD1. The CDR3 has 15 residues. CDR1 and CDR2 (germline): MDHEN, SYDVKM. V trimming: 6 bases; J trimming: 0 bases; junction bases outside the gene matches: 8. CDR3 sequence (DNA): TGTGCCAGCAGCCCCTTGGACAGGATCTCCTACGAGCAGTACTTC. Amino acid sequence: CASSPLDRISYEQYF.

This clonotype was seen a few times. The chain carries TRBV20-1 and TRBJ2-5, with 9 bases identical to TRBD1. Germline CDR1 is DFQATT and CDR2 is SNEGSKA (reference sequence). The junction had 16 bases not matched to a gene; V was cut back by 3 bases and J by 5 bases. The CDR3 extends over 17 amino acids. Written as DNA, the CDR3 is TGCAGTGCTAGCCTGGGAGCTGGGACAGGGTATTATGAGACCCAGTACTTC. Amino acids: CSASLGAGTGYYETQYF.

The table lists this clonotype with many counts. Because the CDR3's place on the DNA is in doubt, the DNA is left out and the CDR3 is given as listed by TCRdb. J is TRBJ2-2 and V is TRBV20-1; no DNA check was done on the table's D call, TRBD2. CDR1 and CDR2 from the germline V gene are DFQATT and SNEGSKA (reference sequence). Both ends counted, the CDR3 spans 14 residues. CDR3 sequence: CSVPGLADPGSCFF.

This clonotype showed up just a few times. This chain links TRBV6-2 or TRBV6-3 with TRBJ1-1, with D unresolved. Trimming removed 5 bases at V and 5 bases at J, with 18 bases between. Germline V CDR1 and CDR2: MNHEY, SVGEGT. This CDR3 is 15 amino acids long. Here the CDR3 reads CASSPGPGKRTEAFF. Written as DNA, the CDR3 is TGTGCCAGCAGTCCCGGACCGGGGAAGAGGACTGAAGCTTTCTTT.

This chain joins TRBV29-1 and TRBJ2-7; possibly TRBD1 for D (6 bases). The CDR3 has 14 amino acids. CDR1 and CDR2 (germline): SQVTM, ANQGSEA. With 7 bases removed from V and 6 bases from J, the gap between germline ends came to 22 bases. CDR3: CSATGQAGQTEQYF. In nucleotides, the CDR3 is TGCAGCGCCACGGGACAAGCAGGACAGACCGAGCAGTACTTC.

This chain joins TRBV6-2 or TRBV6-3 and TRBJ2-2; D not resolved. The ends were cut back, 8 bases at V and 1 base at J, with 8 bases in the middle. Germline V gene lookup returns CDR1 MNHEY and CDR2 SVGEGT. This CDR3 comprises 13 residues. CDR3 amino acids: CASGRLNTGELFF. Written as DNA, the CDR3 is TGTGCCAGCGGCCGACTGAACACCGGGGAGCTGTTTTTT.

For this clonotype: Just one base apart from a much larger clone, this may be a read error. The V call is TRBV7-6, the J call TRBJ2-5, with D perhaps TRBD2 (5 bases). Germline CDR1 and CDR2: SGHVS and FNYEAQ. Trimming removed 1 base at V and 7 bases at J, with 13 bases between. The CDR3 is 14 amino acids. This chain's CDR3 is CASSLDGETGTQYF. The CDR3 region has the DNA TGTGCCAGCAGCTTAGACGGGGAAACTGGGACCCAGTACTTC. Together with reference TRBV7-6 and TRBJ2-5, the CDR3 gives the full variable domain: GAGVSQSPRYKVTKRGQDVALRCDPISGHVSLYWYRQALGQGPEFLTYFNYEAQQDKSGLPNDRFSAERPEGSISTLTIQRTEQRDSAMYRCASSLDGETGTQYFGPGTRLLVL.

This clonotype was observed a handful of times. This chain connects TRBV9 to TRBJ2-1, with 12 bases aligning to TRBD2. J gave up 0 bases and V 2 bases, and 3 bases lay outside the gene matches. The CDR3 loop spans 17 amino acids. The germline V gene encodes CDR1 SGDLS and CDR2 YYNGEE. The CDR3 spells CASSVTSGSYSYNEQFF. CDR3 sequence (DNA): TGTGCCAGCAGCGTGACTAGCGGGAGTTACTCCTACAATGAGCAGTTCTTC.

This sequence joins TRBV27 and TRBJ2-2, with a tentative D call TRBD2 (7 bases). Trimming stripped 4 bases from V and 9 bases from J, with 15 bases between. The germline gives CDR1 MNHEY, CDR2 SMNVEV (reference sequence). CDR3 size: 14 residues. The CDR3 is CASSWRTAGRELFF. CDR3 DNA sequence: TGTGCCAGCAGTTGGCGGACAGCGGGGCGGGAGCTGTTTTTT.

This chain links TRBV4-1 with TRBJ2-2; 9 bases are shared with TRBD2. The CDR3 consists of 18 residues. J was trimmed by 5 bases and V by 3 bases; bases with no gene match: 13. CDR1 is MGHRA and CDR2 is YSYEKL in the germline V gene. CDR3 coding DNA: TGCGCCAGCAGCCAGAAAGATCCCGGACTAGCGCAGACCGGGGAGCTGTTTTTT. Residues: CASSQKDPGLAQTGELFF.

This clonotype came up many times. The J gene is TRBJ2-5, the V gene TRBV2, with D perhaps TRBD1 (7 bases). CDR1 and CDR2 (germline): SNHLY, FYNNEI. The CDR3 is 13 residues long. With 7 bases removed from V and 2 bases from J, the gap between germline ends came to 11 bases. In DNA form, the CDR3 reads TGTGCCAGCACCAGGGGGGTACAAGAGACCCAGTACTTC. It translates to CASTRGVQETQYF.

This clonotype was observed a few times. V gene TRBV4-1 combines with J gene TRBJ2-7; tentatively, D is TRBD2 (6 bases). The CDR3 is made up of 17 amino acids. The V end lost 0 bases, the J end lost 1 base, and 16 bases lay between the germline ends. Germline V gene lookup returns CDR1 MGHRA and CDR2 YSYEKL. The CDR3 here is CASSQEVGGMGSYEQYF. CDR3 sequence (DNA): TGCGCCAGCAGCCAAGAAGTTGGCGGGATGGGGTCCTACGAGCAGTACTTC.

The table lists this clonotype with many counts. The chain is built from TRBV5-3 and TRBJ2-2; no clear D. TRBV5-3 is given ORF status, its function remaining uncertain. The V gene lost 1 base and the J gene lost 0 bases, with 10 bases spanning the gap. CDR3 size: 16 residues. This CDR3 is CARSLIREPNTGELFF. The CDR3 region has the DNA TGTGCCAGAAGCTTGATAAGGGAACCGAACACCGGGGAGCTGTTTTTT.

This clonotype has just a few counts. The chain carries TRBV6-5 and TRBJ2-1; D perhaps matches TRBD2 (5 bases). CDR3 size: 11 residues. V dropped 7 bases and J dropped 10 bases, with 11 bases sitting between them. Germline values: CDR1 MNHEY, CDR2 SVGAGI. The CDR3: CASTFTGEQFF. The CDR3 coding sequence is TGTGCCAGCACCTTCACGGGGGAGCAGTTCTTC.

Ten or more counts support this clonotype. V and J are TRBV20-1 and TRBJ2-7, with TRBD1 matching over 7 bases. V lost 5 bases to trimming and J lost 7 bases; unmatched junction nucleotides: 8. Germline assignment: CDR1 DFQATT and CDR2 SNEGSKA (reference sequence). This CDR3 is 12 amino acids long. CDR3 in DNA: TGCAGTGCTTTCCGGGACAGTGAGGAGCAGTACTTC. It is translated as CSAFRDSEEQYF.

Regarding this clonotype: A much bigger clone sits one base away, suggesting this may be a read error. V is TRBV2 and J is TRBJ2-1; the D gene is possibly TRBD2 (5 bases). This CDR3 spans 16 amino acids. V was trimmed by 4 bases and J by 4 bases, leaving 17 bases between them. The germline CDR1 and CDR2 sequences are SNHLY and FYNNEI. The CDR3 bases are TGTGCCAGCAGTGCAGGTATGAGCGGAGGATACAATGAGCAGTTCTTC. Amino acid sequence: CASSAGMSGGYNEQFF.

This clonotype was seen a few times. The rearrangement links TRBV12-3 or TRBV12-4 to TRBJ2-3, with TRBD2 matching over 10 bases. V gave up 5 bases and J gave up 5 bases; unmatched junction bases: 7. This CDR3 spans 15 amino acids. CDR3 in DNA: TGTGCCAGCAGTCCCTTACTAGCGGGGCGAGATACGCAGTATTTT. This encodes CASSPLLAGRDTQYF.

The chain recombines TRBV7-9 with TRBJ2-3; D gene unclear. The germline V gene has CDR1 SEHNR and CDR2 FQNEAQ (reference sequence). The CDR3 covers 16 residues. V gave up 2 bases and J gave up 0 bases, with 12 bases separating them. CDR3 sequence: CASSLRQQLSTDTQYF. The CDR3 nucleotides are TGTGCCAGCAGCTTACGGCAACAGCTGAGCACAGATACGCAGTATTTT.

The table lists this clonotype with many counts. The rearrangement links TRBV29-1 to TRBJ2-2; D may be TRBD2 (6 bases). Germline CDR1 and CDR2: SQVTM and ANQGSEA. The germline V and J ends were trimmed by 8 bases and 2 bases, with 12 bases remaining between them. The CDR3 length is 13 residues. The CDR3 DNA reads TGCAGCACCTTTAGCGGTAACACCGGGGAGCTGTTTTTT. Translation gives CSTFSGNTGELFF.

This clonotype has just a few counts. This chain joins TRBV11-2 and TRBJ2-1; D gene ambiguous. Germline CDR1 and CDR2: SGHAT and FQNNGV. The V end lost 2 bases, the J end lost 7 bases, and 3 bases lay between the germline ends. The CDR3 has 11 amino acids. The CDR3 reads CASSLKNEQFF. The CDR3 DNA reads as TGTGCCAGCAGCTTAAAAAATGAGCAGTTCTTC.

This clonotype was picked up a small number of times. The chain employs TRBV19 and TRBJ2-3, with D possibly being TRBD2 (5 bases). CDR3 size: 15 residues. Between the trimmed V and J ends, which lost 10 bases and 2 bases, there was a span of 19 bases. CDR1 and CDR2 from the germline V gene are LNHDA and SQIVND (reference sequence). The DNA for the CDR3 is TGTGCCACCATAAAAGGAGGCGGATTCACAGATACGCAGTATTTT. Its protein is CATIKGGGFTDTQYF.

This clonotype has at least ten counts. This rearrangement joins TRBV29-1 to TRBJ2-5; 7 nucleotides agree with TRBD2. The CDR3 spans 15 residues. Germline lookup yields CDR1 SQVTM and CDR2 ANQGSEA. V was clipped by 0 bases and J by 4 bases; unmatched bases: 8. The CDR3 DNA reads TGCAGCGTTGAAGATGCAGCAGGGAGGGCAGAGACCCAGTACTTC. Protein product: CSVEDAAGRAETQYF.

This clonotype was seen ten or more times. The rearrangement joins TRBV2 to TRBJ2-2; possible D gene TRBD2, 6 bases. Looked up from germline, CDR1 is SNHLY and CDR2 is FYNNEI. Trimming pared 2 bases from V and 5 bases from J, leaving 12 bases between. CDR3 length: 15 residues. The CDR3 loop is CASSEMLASTGELFF. CDR3 nucleotides: TGTGCCAGCAGTGAAATGCTAGCGTCAACCGGGGAGCTGTTTTTT.

This clonotype turned up a few times. This chain uses TRBV29-1 with TRBJ2-2, with 12 bases lining up with TRBD2. This CDR3 has 14 residues. In germline, CDR1 is SQVTM, CDR2 ANQGSEA. Trimming removed 6 bases from V and 1 base from J; junction bases left unmatched: 0. In DNA, the CDR3 is TGCAGCGTGACTAGCGGGAGGAACACCGGGGAGCTGTTTTTT. Encoded protein: CSVTSGRNTGELFF.

This clonotype was detected a few times. V gene TRBV28 combines with J gene TRBJ2-7; 7 bases align to TRBD1. The CDR3 consists of 14 residues. CDR1 and CDR2 (germline): MDHEN, SYDVKM. The V segment lost 5 bases and the J segment 2 bases; nucleotides outside the gene matches: 6. Here the CDR3 reads CASSEGGRTYEQYF. The DNA of the CDR3 is TGTGCCAGCAGTGAAGGGGGCAGAACCTACGAGCAGTACTTC.

The V and J genes are TRBV28 and TRBJ2-1; 9 bases are a match to TRBD1. J gave up 7 bases and V 8 bases, and 9 bases lay outside the gene matches. The germline V gene has CDR1 MDHEN and CDR2 SYDVKM. This CDR3 contains 14 residues. CDR3 in DNA: TGTGCCAGCTCTACAGGGGGCGCGGGGAATGAGCAGTTCTTC. Translating gives CASSTGGAGNEQFF.

This chain uses TRBV5-1 with TRBJ2-7; TRBD2 agrees at 12 bases. Germline V gene sequence: CDR1 SGHRS, CDR2 YFSETQ. This CDR3 spans 15 amino acids. V was clipped by 0 bases and J by 5 bases; unmatched bases: 3. This chain's CDR3 is CASSLETSGRNEQYF. As DNA, the CDR3 is TGCGCCAGCAGCTTGGAGACTAGCGGGAGAAACGAGCAGTACTTC.